The rows below give T cell receptor beta chains drawn from one sample of a study of T cells after posttransplantation cyclophosphamide. The assay was immunoSEQ multiplex PCR, and TCRdb's table has in-frame clones only and misses some. The sample contains about 39,000 clones, none of them singletons. Sequences were obtained from PBMCs. The receptors come from a woman in her forties or fifties in good health and a related stem cell transplant donor. Each CDR3 is given with its conserved first and last residue. The D gene is left open where the match is weak. Size tells how often a clone was seen (once, few, many) or the class of an expanded clone, and some rows leave it out.

v_call: TRBV5-1
clone_size: many
j_call: TRBJ2-7
d_call: TRBD1
cdr3_nt: TGCGCCAGCAGCCTTACCCTGACAGGGGGCGGCTACGAGCAGTACTTC
cdr3_aa: CASSLTLTGGGYEQYF

v_call: TRBV2
clone_size: many
j_call: TRBJ2-6
d_call: NA
cdr3_nt: TGTGCCAGCAGTGAGGACAGTACTGGGGCCAACGTCCTGACTTTC
cdr3_aa: CASSEDSTGANVLTF

v_call: TRBV28
clone_size: many
j_call: TRBJ2-7
d_call: TRBD1
cdr3_nt: TGTGCCAGCAGTCCCCGAGTACTATACAGGGGAGCCCCCTACGAGCAGTACTTC
cdr3_aa: CASSPRVLYRGAPYEQYF

v_call: TRBV7-2
clone_size: few
j_call: TRBJ1-5
d_call: NA
cdr3_nt: TGTGCCAGCGGGCTGAGCAATCAGCCCCAGCATTTT
cdr3_aa: CASGLSNQPQHF

v_call: TRBV7-9
clone_size: NA
j_call: TRBJ1-1
d_call: TRBD1
cdr3_nt: TGTGCCAGCAGAAGCCGCCGGGACAGCGTACATAATGAAGCTTTCTTT
cdr3_aa: CASRSRRDSVHNEAFF

v_call: TRBV5-4
clone_size: many
j_call: TRBJ1-2
d_call: TRBD1
cdr3_nt: TGTGCCAGCAGCTTGGCCGGGACAGGGTCGGGTGGCTACACCTTC
cdr3_aa: CASSLAGTGSGGYTF

v_call: TRBV14
clone_size: many
j_call: TRBJ2-5
d_call: TRBD2
cdr3_nt: TGTGCCAGCAGCCAGTGGGGACTAGCGGGGCTCGAGACCCAGTACTTC
cdr3_aa: CASSQWGLAGLETQYF

v_call: TRBV6-5
clone_size: many
j_call: TRBJ2-3
d_call: NA
cdr3_nt: TGTGCCAGCAGTTACTCTGCGGGTTTGGGTTATACGCAGTATTTT
cdr3_aa: CASSYSAGLGYTQYF

v_call: TRBV5-1
clone_size: many
j_call: TRBJ1-4
d_call: NA
cdr3_nt: TGCGCCAGCAGCTTGGGTCCGGGGACTAATGAAAAACTGTTTTTT
cdr3_aa: CASSLGPGTNEKLFF

v_call: TRBV27
clone_size: few
j_call: TRBJ2-2
d_call: NA
cdr3_nt: TGTGCCACCTCCCCCGGTGGGAGCACCGGGGAGCTGTTTTTT
cdr3_aa: CATSPGGSTGELFF

v_call: TRBV7-3
clone_size: many
j_call: TRBJ2-2
d_call: TRBD1
cdr3_nt: TGTGCCAGCAGCCGCCAGGGGGCGGGGGGGGAGCTGTTTTTT
cdr3_aa: CASSRQGAGGELFF

v_call: TRBV11-1
clone_size: many
j_call: TRBJ2-1
d_call: TRBD2
cdr3_nt: TGTGCCAGCAGTTCCGCTAGCGGGGACGGGGATGAGCAGTTCTTC
cdr3_aa: CASSSASGDGDEQFF

v_call: TRBV7-9
clone_size: many
j_call: TRBJ1-4
d_call: NA
cdr3_nt: TGTGCCAGCAGCGAGGGACACCCCAATGAAAAACTGTTTTTT
cdr3_aa: CASSEGHPNEKLFF

v_call: TRBV18
clone_size: many
j_call: TRBJ2-5
d_call: TRBD2
cdr3_nt: TGTGCCAGCTCGCGGGGGATGGGAGAGACCCAGTACTTC
cdr3_aa: CASSRGMGETQYF

v_call: TRBV7-9
clone_size: many
j_call: TRBJ1-2
d_call: NA
cdr3_nt: TGTGCCAGCAGCCACAGCACAGGTGACTCCTATGGCTACACCTTC
cdr3_aa: CASSHSTGDSYGYTF

v_call: TRBV27
clone_size: many
j_call: TRBJ2-7
d_call: NA
cdr3_nt: TGTGCCAGCAGTTTATTGCAGGGGAACGAGCAGTACTTC
cdr3_aa: CASSLLQGNEQYF

v_call: TRBV2
clone_size: many
j_call: TRBJ2-7
d_call: TRBD1
cdr3_nt: TGTGCCAGCAGTGAAGGTTTGACAGGGACGTCCTTC
cdr3_aa: CASSEGLTGTSF